The entry that follows covers one T cell receptor (beta chain) sequence. Its antigen is unidentified. In TCRdb, the 5' RACE reads were re-called with MiXCR into one record per CDR3 protein. The sample comprises 280,000 or so distinct CDR3 sequences, more than 6.5% of which are singletons, and over 2% rests with the top ten. This record belongs to a study of identical twins. All donors were healthy, and all were Caucasian. The study, taken as a whole, reports: For cord blood, abundant beta clonotypes had fewer insertions, unlike memory repertoires, which showed none. Recombination models fit unrelated individuals' TCR alpha sharing but underestimated twins'.

This same sample was also part of a study on yellow fever vaccine responses in identical twins. That study reports: On the reported evidence, twins' vaccine T cell responses seemed partly convergent and partly personalized.

The sample consisted of memory (CD45RO+) T cells sorted from blood. The source of this sequence is a woman under 30 in good health.

The CDR3 protein is CASSQVILAGANEQFF. CDR3 nucleotide sequence: TGCGCCAGCAGCCAAGTTATCCTAGCGGGAGCCAATGAGCAGTTCTTC. The chain joins TRBV4-1 to TRBJ2-1, with TRBD2 matching over 10 bases. The CDR3 runs 16 residues. Trimming removed 1 base from V and 6 bases from J; junction bases left unmatched: 6. Germline V gene data show CDR1 as MGHRA and CDR2 as YSYEKL.